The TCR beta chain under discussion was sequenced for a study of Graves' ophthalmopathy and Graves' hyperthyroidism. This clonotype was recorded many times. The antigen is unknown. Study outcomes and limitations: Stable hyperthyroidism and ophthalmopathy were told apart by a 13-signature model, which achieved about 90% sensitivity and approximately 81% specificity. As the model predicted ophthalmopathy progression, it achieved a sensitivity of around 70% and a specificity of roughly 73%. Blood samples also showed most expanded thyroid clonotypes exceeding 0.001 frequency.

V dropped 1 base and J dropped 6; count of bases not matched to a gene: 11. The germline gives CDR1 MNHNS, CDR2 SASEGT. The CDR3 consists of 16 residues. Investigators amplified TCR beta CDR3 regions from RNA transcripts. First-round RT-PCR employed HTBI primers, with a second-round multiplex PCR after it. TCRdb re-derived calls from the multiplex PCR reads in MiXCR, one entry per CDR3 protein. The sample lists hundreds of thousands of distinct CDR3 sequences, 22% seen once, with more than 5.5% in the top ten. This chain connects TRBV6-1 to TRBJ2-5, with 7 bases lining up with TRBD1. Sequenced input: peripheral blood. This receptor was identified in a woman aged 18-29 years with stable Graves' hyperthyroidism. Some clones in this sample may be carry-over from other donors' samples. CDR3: CASSEGPRQGGKTQYF. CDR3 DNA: TGTGCCAGCAGTGAAGGCCCTAGACAGGGTGGGAAGACCCAGTACTTC.